The 19 T cell receptor beta chains below all came from one sample that was sequenced in a study of blood T cells in healthy people across ages. With a J-beta primer mix and a sample-barcoded 5' primer, a second PCR ran about 6 to 11 cycles. TCRdb re-analysed the 5' RACE reads in MiXCR, keeping a single row per CDR3 protein. The data hold around 1.7 million distinct CDR3 sequences, with roughly 27% observed a single time. Input material: blood. These receptors all stem from a woman under 40 in good health.

The chain has TRBV28 and TRBJ2-7; D is uncertain. V was clipped by 6 bases and J by 4 bases, with 10 bases between them. The CDR3 is made up of 12 amino acids. Germline V lookup: CDR1 MDHEN, CDR2 SYDVKM. CDR3 region: CASSGRLYEQYF. CDR3 DNA sequence: TGTGCCAGCAGCGGCAGGCTATACGAGCAGTACTTC.

This clonotype was counted a few times. This chain connects TRBV29-1 to TRBJ1-4; D unresolved. CDR1 SQVTM and CDR2 ANQGSEA come from the germline V gene. With 5 bases removed from V and 8 bases from J, the gap between germline ends came to 15 bases. This CDR3 contains 13 residues. DNA of the CDR3: TGCAGCGTTTGTCGTGGGGTCGACGAAAAACTGTTTTTT. It translates to CSVCRGVDEKLFF. Based on the CDR3 plus reference TRBV29-1 and TRBJ1-4, the full variable domain is SAVISQKPSRDICQRGTSLTIQCQVDSQVTMMFWYRQQPGQSLTLIATANQGSEATYESGFVIDKFPISRPNLTFSTLTVSNMSPEDSSIYLCSVCRGVDEKLFFGSGTQLSVL.

Of note for this clonotype: This likely stems from a read error, as it lies one base from a far larger clone. This rearrangement joins TRBV7-2 to TRBJ2-5, with 10 bases aligning to TRBD1. Germline lookup yields CDR1 SGHTA and CDR2 FQGNSA. CDR3 length equals 14 residues. CDR3: CAGSRDRGGETQYF. The CDR3, as DNA: TGTGCCGGCAGCAGGGACAGGGGAGGAGAGACCCAGTACTTC.

The chain links TRBV7-3 to TRBJ2-3; D gene uncertain. V lost 1 base and J lost 0, with 8 bases in between. Per germline, CDR1 SGHTA and CDR2 FQGTGA. The CDR3 is 15 amino acids. The CDR3 spells CASSLRLGSTDTQYF. CDR3 DNA: TGTGCCAGCAGCTTAAGGTTAGGCAGCACAGATACGCAGTATTTT.

The table lists this clonotype with a few counts. The chain is built from TRBV6-1 and TRBJ2-7; TRBD2 agrees at 8 bases. CDR1 and CDR2 from the germline V gene are MNHNS and SASEGT. J gave up 1 base and V 7 bases, and 9 bases lay outside the gene matches. This CDR3 comprises 15 residues. Here the CDR3 DNA reads TGTGCCAGCACAGGCAGAACTAGCGGTTCCTACGAGCAGTACTTC. It encodes CASTGRTSGSYEQYF.

This clonotype appeared a few times. The CDR3 bases are TGTGCCAGCCGACCGTTCGGGTTCCAAGAGACCCAGTACTTC. This translates into CASRPFGFQETQYF. The V gene is TRBV27, the J gene TRBJ2-5; D uncertain. V dropped 8 bases and J dropped 1 base, with 14 bases sitting between them. CDR1 MNHEY and CDR2 SMNVEV come from the germline V gene (reference sequence). The CDR3 covers 14 residues.

This chain links TRBV18 with TRBJ1-2; D might be TRBD1 (5 bases). Trimming stripped 8 bases from V and 8 bases from J, with 18 bases between. This CDR3 comprises 13 residues. Germline CDR1 reads KGHSH; CDR2 reads LQKENI. The CDR3 region has the DNA TGTGCCAGCGCGCGAGGGGAGCCAAAGGGCTACACCTTC. This encodes CASARGEPKGYTF.

V is TRBV5-1 and J is TRBJ1-2, with TRBD1 as a possible D gene (6 bases). The CDR3 consists of 14 residues. Germline lookup yields CDR1 SGHRS and CDR2 YFSETQ. The V end lost 6 bases, the J end lost 4 bases, and 16 bases lay between the germline ends. The DNA of the CDR3 is TGCGCCAGCACCGAATCGACAGGTGCCTATGGCTACACCTTC. Translated: CASTESTGAYGYTF.

The count of this clonotype is one. A much more abundant neighbour one base away suggests this may be a read error. V gene TRBV29-1 combines with J gene TRBJ2-1, with D possibly being TRBD1 or TRBD2 (5 bases each). The V gene's germline CDR1 is SQVTM and CDR2 ANQGSEA. The CDR3 has 13 residues. Trimming shortened V by 3 bases and J by 10 bases, and 16 bases separated the two germline ends. CDR3 in amino acids: CSVERGPPYEQFF. CDR3 nucleotides: TGCAGCGTTGAGAGGGGCCCCCCCTACGAGCAGTTCTTC.

In regard to this clonotype: This may come from a read error, since a much larger clone is one base off. The chain carries TRBV6-5 and TRBJ2-3; D is undetermined. Germline V gives CDR1 MNHEY, CDR2 SVGAGI. This CDR3 is 11 amino acids long. In DNA form, the CDR3 reads TGTGCCTGCAGTTACTCAGATACGCAGTATTTT. This translates into CACSYSDTQYF.

This clonotype was seen a handful of times. The chain combines TRBV18 with TRBJ1-1; D possibly corresponds to TRBD1 (5 bases). The CDR3 runs to 14 residues. Germline V lookup: CDR1 KGHSH, CDR2 LQKENI. Trimming removed 2 bases at V and 3 bases at J, with 10 bases between. The CDR3 here is CASSPRSGDTEAFF. The CDR3 DNA reads TGTGCCAGCTCACCAAGGTCGGGGGACACTGAAGCTTTCTTT.

On this clonotype itself: A much larger clone lies a single base off, so this may be a read error. V usage is TRBV10-3 and J usage is TRBJ2-7; no clear D gene. The V gene's germline CDR1 is ENHRY and CDR2 SYGVKD. The V and J ends lost 3 bases and 3 bases respectively, with 6 bases between them. The CDR3 runs 12 residues. For the CDR3, the DNA is TGTGCCATCAGTGATAAGGACTACGAGCAGTACTTC. Protein sequence: CAISDKDYEQYF.

On this clonotype itself: Since a much larger clone is just one base distant, this may be a read error. This rearrangement joins TRBV9 to TRBJ2-6; D may be TRBD1 (5 bases). Germline lookup yields CDR1 SGDLS and CDR2 YYNGEE. The CDR3 is made up of 16 amino acids. The CDR3 DNA reads TGTGCCAGCAGCGTAGTTGGGAACCCTGGGGCCAGCGTCCTGACTTTC. Translation: CASSVVGNPGASVLTF.

This clonotype was seen a few times. This chain joins TRBV5-5 and TRBJ1-1; 11 positions agree with TRBD1. J was trimmed by 7 bases and V by 4 bases; bases with no gene match: 6. Germline CDR1 and CDR2: SGHKS and YYEKEE (reference sequence). The CDR3 is 14 residues long. The CDR3 DNA reads as TGTGCCAGCAGCCCCGGGACAGGGGGGCTTGAAGCTTTCTTT. Translation: CASSPGTGGLEAFF. Combining the CDR3 with reference TRBV5-5 and TRBJ1-1 gives the whole variable domain DAGVTQSPTHLIKTRGQQVTLRCSPISGHKSVSWYQQVLGQGPQFIFQYYEKEERGRGNFPDRFSARQFPNYSSELNVNALLLGDSALYLCASSPGTGGLEAFFGQGTRLTVV.

Turning to this clonotype: This clone may be a read error of a much larger clone one base away. The V call is TRBV18, the J call TRBJ2-7; 8 nucleotides agree with TRBD1. The CDR3 totals 15 residues. Germline V gene lookup returns CDR1 KGHSH and CDR2 LQKENI. J was trimmed by 1 base and V by 2 bases; bases with no gene match: 4. CDR3 bases: TGTGCCAGCTCACCATTACAGGGGGTATCCTACGAGCAGTACTTC. This sequence encodes CASSPLQGVSYEQYF.

This clonotype was observed a handful of times. This chain connects TRBV13 to TRBJ2-7; D is undetermined. Looked up from germline, CDR1 is PRHDT and CDR2 is FYEKMQ (reference sequence). Trimming shortened V by 4 bases and J by 4 bases, and 11 bases separated the two germline ends. This CDR3 comprises 13 residues. Here the CDR3 DNA reads TGTGCCAGCAGCTCGACGGATGGGTACGAGCAGTACTTC. Translating it yields CASSSTDGYEQYF.

This clonotype appeared a single time. The chain links TRBV19 to TRBJ1-1; D unclear. Trimming shortened V by 7 bases and J by 6 bases, and 15 bases separated the two germline ends. CDR3 length: 13 residues. Germline assignment: CDR1 LNHDA and CDR2 SQIVND (reference sequence). CDR3 residues: CASTPGFSAEAFF. CDR3 DNA sequence: TGTGCCAGTACCCCGGGATTTTCTGCTGAAGCTTTCTTT.

Comment on this clonotype: The germline gene is not matched at one end of the junction; a read error may be the cause. The genes are TRBV12-3 or TRBV12-4 and TRBJ2-7; 8 positions match TRBD1. CDR3 length: 14 residues. In DNA, the CDR3 is TGTGTCAGCAGTTTCGGGACAGGTGATTACGAGCAGTACTTC. This gives the protein CVSSFGTGDYEQYF.

The rearrangement links TRBV5-1 to TRBJ2-5; 9 bases agree with TRBD1. The CDR3 covers 16 residues. J lost 4 bases, V lost 3 bases, and 10 bases had no gene match. CDR1 is SGHRS, CDR2 YFSETQ, per germline. CDR3 DNA: TGCGCCAGCAGCTCACCTGGGACAGGGAAGGGAGAGACCCAGTACTTC. Translation gives CASSSPGTGKGETQYF.